Listed below are T cell receptor beta chains from one sample, sequenced in a study of T cells after yellow fever vaccination. MiXCR, applied by TCRdb to the 5' RACE reads, yields one record per CDR3 protein. The sample consists of approximately 330,000 distinct CDR3 sequences, approximately 4% of them appearing once. The source material was PBMCs, sampled 5 days after the yellow fever booster vaccination. The receptors shown here come from a man aged 18 to 30 who received the YFV17D yellow fever vaccine. The CDR3 runs from the conserved cysteine through the conserved F or W. The D gene is left open where the match is weak. Size values are once, few and many counts, or a class for expanded clones, and some rows have none.

V	D	size	J	DNA	CDR3
TRBV20-1	TRBD2	many	TRBJ2-4	TGCAGTGCTAGGGACCCGACTAGCCGAGCAAACATTCAGTACTTC	CSARDPTSRANIQYF
TRBV4-1	.	many	TRBJ2-6	TGCGCCAGCAGCCAAGATCCCCTTCCCGGGGCCAACGTCCTGACTTTC	CASSQDPLPGANVLTF
TRBV20-1	.	.	TRBJ2-1	TGCAGTGCTAGATGGCAGGGATACTACAATGAGCAGTTCTTC	CSARWQGYYNEQFF
TRBV6-5	.	many	TRBJ2-7	TGTGCCAGCAGTTACTTCGCGGGACAGACCTACGAGCAGTACTTC	CASSYFAGQTYEQYF
TRBV11-2	.	few	TRBJ2-3	TGTGCCAGCAGCTTCATGGACAGTACGCAGTATTTT	CASSFMDSTQYF
TRBV5-6	.	.	TRBJ2-2	TGTGCCAGCATGCGGGACGGTGGGAACACCGGGGAGCTGTTTTTT	CASMRDGGNTGELFF
TRBV7-9	TRBD1	.	TRBJ1-5	TGTGCCAGCAGCCAGGGGGGGGGCAATCAGCCCCAGCATTTT	CASSQGGGNQPQHF
TRBV6-1	TRBD1	.	TRBJ2-3	TGTGCCAGCCCGGACAGGGTCACAGATACGCAGTATTTT	CASPDRVTDTQYF
TRBV20-1	.	.	TRBJ1-2	TGCAGTGCCAACTTCGGGCTCGACTATGGCTACACCTTC	CSANFGLDYGYTF
TRBV6-2/TRBV6-3	.	.	TRBJ2-7	TGTGCCAGCAGTGAACCCGGGTTCTCCTACGAGCAGTACTTC	CASSEPGFSYEQYF
TRBV9	.	many	TRBJ1-3	TGTGCCAGCAGCGTGGGCAGCAACCCTGGAAACACCATATATTTT	CASSVGSNPGNTIYF
TRBV5-1	TRBD1	few	TRBJ2-7	TGCGCCAGCAGCTTGGGGACAGGGCACTACGAGCAGTACTTC	CASSLGTGHYEQYF
TRBV12-3/TRBV12-4	TRBD1	many	TRBJ1-1	TGTGCCAGCAGTTCGCGGGACAGGGGCACTGAAGCTTTCTTT	CASSSRDRGTEAFF
TRBV6-5	.	few	TRBJ2-5	TGTGCCAGCGGCGGCGGGGACAGCCGGGAGACCCAGTACTTC	CASGGGDSRETQYF
TRBV5-5	TRBD1	few	TRBJ1-2	TGTGCCAGCAGCCCGGGGACAGGGGCCGGTAACTATGGCTACACCTTC	CASSPGTGAGNYGYTF
TRBV25-1	.	few	TRBJ2-5	TGTGCCAGCAGTGGATGGCAGGGGACCAAAGAGACCCAGTACTTC	CASSGWQGTKETQYF
TRBV4-3	.	.	TRBJ2-2	TGCGCCAGCAGCCAAGTGGTCAGCTACACCGGGGAGCTGTTTTTT	CASSQVVSYTGELFF